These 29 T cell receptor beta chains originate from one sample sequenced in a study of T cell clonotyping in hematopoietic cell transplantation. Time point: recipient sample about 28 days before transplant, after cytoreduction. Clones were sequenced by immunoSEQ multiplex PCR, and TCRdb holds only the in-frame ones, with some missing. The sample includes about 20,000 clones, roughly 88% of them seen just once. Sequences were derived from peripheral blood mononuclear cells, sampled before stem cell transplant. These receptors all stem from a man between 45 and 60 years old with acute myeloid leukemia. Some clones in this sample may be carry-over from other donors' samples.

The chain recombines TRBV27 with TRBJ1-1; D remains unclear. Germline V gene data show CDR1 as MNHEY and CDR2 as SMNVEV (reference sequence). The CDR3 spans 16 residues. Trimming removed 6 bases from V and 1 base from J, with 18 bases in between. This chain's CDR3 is CASRPYFQTQNTEAFF. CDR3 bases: TGTGCCAGCAGACCCTATTTTCAGACTCAGAACACTGAAGCTTTCTTT.

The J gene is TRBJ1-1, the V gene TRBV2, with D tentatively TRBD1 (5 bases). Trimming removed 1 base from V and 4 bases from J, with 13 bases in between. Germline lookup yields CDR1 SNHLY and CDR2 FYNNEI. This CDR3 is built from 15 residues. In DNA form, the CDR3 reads TGTGCCAGCAGTGAAGATCGAGGGAGGGGCACTGAAGCTTTCTTT. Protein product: CASSEDRGRGTEAFF.

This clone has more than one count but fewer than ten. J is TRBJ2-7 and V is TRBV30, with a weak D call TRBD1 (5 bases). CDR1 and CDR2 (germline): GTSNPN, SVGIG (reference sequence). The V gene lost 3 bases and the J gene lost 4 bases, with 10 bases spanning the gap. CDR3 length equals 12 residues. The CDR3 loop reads CAWSWAGYEQYF. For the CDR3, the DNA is TGTGCCTGGAGCTGGGCAGGGTACGAGCAGTACTTC.

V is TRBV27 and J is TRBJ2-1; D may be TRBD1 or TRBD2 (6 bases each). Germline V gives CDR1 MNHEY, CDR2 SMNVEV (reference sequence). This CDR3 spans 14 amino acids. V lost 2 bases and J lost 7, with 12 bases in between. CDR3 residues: CASSLPGAINEQFF. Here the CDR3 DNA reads TGTGCCAGCAGTTTACCGGGGGCCATTAATGAGCAGTTCTTC.

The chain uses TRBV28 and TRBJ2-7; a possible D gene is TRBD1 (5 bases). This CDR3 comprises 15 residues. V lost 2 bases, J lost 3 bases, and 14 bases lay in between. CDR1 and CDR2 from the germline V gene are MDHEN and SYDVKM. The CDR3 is CASSLGAVSGYEQYF. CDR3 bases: TGTGCCAGCAGTTTAGGGGCGGTATCGGGCTACGAGCAGTACTTC.

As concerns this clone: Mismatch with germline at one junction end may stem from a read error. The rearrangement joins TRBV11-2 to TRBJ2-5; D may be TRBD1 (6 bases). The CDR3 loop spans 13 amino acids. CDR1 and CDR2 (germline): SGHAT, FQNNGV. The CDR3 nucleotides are TGTGCCAGCAGCCGGACAGACCAGGAGACCCAGTACTTC. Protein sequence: CASSRTDQETQYF.

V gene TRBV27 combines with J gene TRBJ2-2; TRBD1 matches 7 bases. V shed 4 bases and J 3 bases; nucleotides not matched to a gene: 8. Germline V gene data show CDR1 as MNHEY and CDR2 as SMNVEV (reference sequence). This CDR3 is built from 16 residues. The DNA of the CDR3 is TGTGCCAGCAGTTCCCCCGGGACAGTTGACACCGGGGAGCTGTTTTTT. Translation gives CASSSPGTVDTGELFF.

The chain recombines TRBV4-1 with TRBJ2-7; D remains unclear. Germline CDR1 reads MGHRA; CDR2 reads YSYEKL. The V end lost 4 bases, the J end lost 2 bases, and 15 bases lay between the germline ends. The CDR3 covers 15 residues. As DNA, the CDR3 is TGCGCCAGCAGCCTCACCCCGGACGGAGCCTACGAGCAGTACTTC. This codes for CASSLTPDGAYEQYF.

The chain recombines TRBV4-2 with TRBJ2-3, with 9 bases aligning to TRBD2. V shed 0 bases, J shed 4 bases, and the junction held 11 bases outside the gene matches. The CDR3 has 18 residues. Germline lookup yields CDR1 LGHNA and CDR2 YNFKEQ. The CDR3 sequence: CASSQDFLAGGQSDTQYF. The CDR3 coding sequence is TGTGCCAGCAGCCAAGATTTCCTGGCGGGGGGGCAGTCAGATACGCAGTATTTT.

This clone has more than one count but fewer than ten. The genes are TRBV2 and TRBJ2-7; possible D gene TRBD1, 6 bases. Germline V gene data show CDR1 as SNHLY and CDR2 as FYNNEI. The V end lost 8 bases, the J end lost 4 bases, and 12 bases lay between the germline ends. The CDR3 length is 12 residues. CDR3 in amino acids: CASGGRGYEQYF. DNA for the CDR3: TGTGCCAGCGGAGGCAGGGGATACGAGCAGTACTTC.

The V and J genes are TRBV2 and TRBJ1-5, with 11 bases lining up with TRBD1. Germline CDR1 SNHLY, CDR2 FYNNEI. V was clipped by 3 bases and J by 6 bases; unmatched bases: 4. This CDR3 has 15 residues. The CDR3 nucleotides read TGTGCCAGCAGTGACGGAGGACAGGGGGCTCAGCCCCAGCATTTT. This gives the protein CASSDGGQGAQPQHF. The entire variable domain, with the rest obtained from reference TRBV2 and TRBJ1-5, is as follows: EPEVTQTPSHQVTQMGQEVILRCVPISNHLYFYWYRQILGQKVEFLVSFYNNEISEKSEIFDDQFSVERPDGSNFTLKIRSTKLEDSAMYFCASSDGGQGAQPQHFGDGTRLSIL.

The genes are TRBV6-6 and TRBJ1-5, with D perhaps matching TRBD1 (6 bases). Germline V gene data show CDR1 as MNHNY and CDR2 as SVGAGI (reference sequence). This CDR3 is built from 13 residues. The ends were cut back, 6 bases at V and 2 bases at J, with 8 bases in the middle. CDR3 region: CASREGGNQPQHF. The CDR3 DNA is TGTGCCAGCAGGGAGGGGGGCAATCAGCCCCAGCATTTT.

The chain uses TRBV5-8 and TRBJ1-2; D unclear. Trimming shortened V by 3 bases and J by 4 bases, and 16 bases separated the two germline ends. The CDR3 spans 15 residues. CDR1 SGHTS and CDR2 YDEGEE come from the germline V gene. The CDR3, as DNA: TGTGCCAGCAGCTCTCGGGTCCCAGGACCCTATGGCTACACCTTC. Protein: CASSSRVPGPYGYTF.

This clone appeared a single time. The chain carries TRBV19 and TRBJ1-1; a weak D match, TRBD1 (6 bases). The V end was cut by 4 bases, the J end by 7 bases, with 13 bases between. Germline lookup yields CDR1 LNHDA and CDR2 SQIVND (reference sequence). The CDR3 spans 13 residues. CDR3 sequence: CASSTQGTVEAFF. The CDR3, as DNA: TGTGCCAGTAGTACGCAGGGGACCGTTGAAGCTTTCTTT. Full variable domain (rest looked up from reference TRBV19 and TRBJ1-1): DGGITQSPKYLFRKEGQNVTLSCEQNLNHDAMYWYRQDPGQGLRLIYYSQIVNDFQKGDIAEGYSVSREKKESFPLTVTSAQKNPTAFYLCASSTQGTVEAFFGQGTRLTVV.

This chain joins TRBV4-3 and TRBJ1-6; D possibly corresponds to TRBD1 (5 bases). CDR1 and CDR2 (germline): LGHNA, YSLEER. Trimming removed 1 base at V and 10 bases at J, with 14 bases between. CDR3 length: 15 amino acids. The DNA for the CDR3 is TGCGCCAGCAGCCAAGCGGTGACAGACCTCTCACCCCTCCACTTT. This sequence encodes CASSQAVTDLSPLHF.

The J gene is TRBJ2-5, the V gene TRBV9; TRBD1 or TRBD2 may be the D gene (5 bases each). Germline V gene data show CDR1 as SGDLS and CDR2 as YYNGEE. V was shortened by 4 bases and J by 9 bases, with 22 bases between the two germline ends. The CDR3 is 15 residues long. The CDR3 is CASSPDLGTPMAQYF. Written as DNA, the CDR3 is TGTGCCAGCAGCCCGGACCTGGGGACGCCTATGGCCCAGTACTTC.

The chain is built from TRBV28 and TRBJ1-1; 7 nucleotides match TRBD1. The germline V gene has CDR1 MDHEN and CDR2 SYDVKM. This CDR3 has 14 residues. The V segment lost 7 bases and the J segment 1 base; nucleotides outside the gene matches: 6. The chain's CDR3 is CASTYRGANTEAFF. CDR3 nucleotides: TGTGCCAGCACCTACAGGGGTGCGAACACTGAAGCTTTCTTT.

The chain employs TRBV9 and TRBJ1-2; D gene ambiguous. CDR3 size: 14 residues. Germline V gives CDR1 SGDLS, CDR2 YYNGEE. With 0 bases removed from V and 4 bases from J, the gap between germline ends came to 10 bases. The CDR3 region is CASSVGSGIYGYTF. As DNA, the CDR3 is TGTGCCAGCAGCGTAGGGTCGGGGATCTATGGCTACACCTTC.

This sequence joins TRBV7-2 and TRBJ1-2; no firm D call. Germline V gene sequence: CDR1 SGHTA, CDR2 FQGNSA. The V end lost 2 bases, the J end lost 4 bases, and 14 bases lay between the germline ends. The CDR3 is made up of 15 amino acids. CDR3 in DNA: TGTGCCAGCAGCTTATATCCCGGGCAACCCTATGGCTACACCTTC. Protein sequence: CASSLYPGQPYGYTF. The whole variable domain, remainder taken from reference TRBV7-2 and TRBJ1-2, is GAGVSQSPSNKVTEKGKDVELRCDPISGHTALYWYRQSLGQGLEFLIYFQGNSAPDKSGLPSDRFSAERTGGSVSTLTIQRTQQEDSAVYLCASSLYPGQPYGYTFGSGTRLTVV.

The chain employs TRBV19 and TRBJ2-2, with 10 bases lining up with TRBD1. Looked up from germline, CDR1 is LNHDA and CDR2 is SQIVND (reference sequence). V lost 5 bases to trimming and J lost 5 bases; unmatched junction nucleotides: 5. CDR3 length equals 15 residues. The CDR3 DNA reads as TGTGCCAGTAGTGAGGACAGGGGGGTAACCGGGGAGCTGTTTTTT. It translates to CASSEDRGVTGELFF.

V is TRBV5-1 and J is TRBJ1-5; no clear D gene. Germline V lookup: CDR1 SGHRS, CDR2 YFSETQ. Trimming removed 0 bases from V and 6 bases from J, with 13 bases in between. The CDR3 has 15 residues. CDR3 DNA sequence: TGCGCCAGCAGCTTGGGAGTCCAGGACGGTCAGCCCCAGCATTTT. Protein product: CASSLGVQDGQPQHF.

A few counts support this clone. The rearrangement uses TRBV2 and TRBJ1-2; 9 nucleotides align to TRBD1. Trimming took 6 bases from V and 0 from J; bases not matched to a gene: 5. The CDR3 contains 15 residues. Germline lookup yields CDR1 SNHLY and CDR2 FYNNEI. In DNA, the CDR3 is TGTGCCAGCAGAGAGGGGACAGGGCCTAACTATGGCTACACCTTC. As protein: CASREGTGPNYGYTF.

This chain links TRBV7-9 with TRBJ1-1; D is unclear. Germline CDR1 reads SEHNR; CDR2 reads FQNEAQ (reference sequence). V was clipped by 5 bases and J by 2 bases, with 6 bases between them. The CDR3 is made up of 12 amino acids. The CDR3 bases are TGTGCCAGCAGCGCCAGAAACACTGAAGCTTTCTTT. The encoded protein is CASSARNTEAFF.

The CDR3 loop reads CASGRPESNQPQHF. In nucleotides, the CDR3 is TGTGCCAGCGGGAGGCCGGAAAGCAATCAGCCCCAGCATTTT. V usage is TRBV6-6 and J usage is TRBJ1-5; no firm D call. V was shortened by 8 bases and J by 1 base, with 12 bases between the two germline ends. The CDR3 sequence is 14 residues long. Germline lookup yields CDR1 MNHNY and CDR2 SVGAGI (reference sequence).

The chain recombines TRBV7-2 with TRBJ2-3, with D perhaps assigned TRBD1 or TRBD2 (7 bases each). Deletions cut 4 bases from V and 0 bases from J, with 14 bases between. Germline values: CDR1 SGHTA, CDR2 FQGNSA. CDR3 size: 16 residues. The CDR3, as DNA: TGTGCCAGCAGCTCCAGGGGGGGGTCTAGCACAGATACGCAGTATTTT. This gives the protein CASSSRGGSSTDTQYF.

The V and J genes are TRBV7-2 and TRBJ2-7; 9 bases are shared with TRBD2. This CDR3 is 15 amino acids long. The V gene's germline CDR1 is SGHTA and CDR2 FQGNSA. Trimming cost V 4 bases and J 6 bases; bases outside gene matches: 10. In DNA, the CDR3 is TGTGCCAGCAGCTCTCCGGGACTAGCCGGGCGCGAGCAGTACTTC. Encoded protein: CASSSPGLAGREQYF.

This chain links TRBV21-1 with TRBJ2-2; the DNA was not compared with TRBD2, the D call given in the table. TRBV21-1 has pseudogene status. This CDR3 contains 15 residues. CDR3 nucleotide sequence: TGTGCCAGCAGCAAACGAGCGAAGAACACCGGGGAGCTGTTTTTT. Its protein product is CASSKRAKNTGELFF.

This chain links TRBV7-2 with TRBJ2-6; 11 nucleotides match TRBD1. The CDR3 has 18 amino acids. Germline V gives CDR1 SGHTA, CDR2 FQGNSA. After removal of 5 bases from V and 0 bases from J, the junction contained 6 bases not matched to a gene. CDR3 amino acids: CASSPRTGGISGANVLTF. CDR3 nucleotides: TGTGCCAGCAGCCCCAGGACAGGGGGCATCTCTGGGGCCAACGTCCTGACTTTC.

CDR3 nucleotide sequence: TGTGCCAGCAGCTCTGGCAGTGTAGCCGGGGAGACCCAGTACTTC. Residues: CASSSGSVAGETQYF. V gene TRBV7-8 combines with J gene TRBJ2-5; D is ambiguous. The germline CDR1 and CDR2 sequences are SGHVS and FQNEAQ. V gave up 4 bases and J gave up 5 bases, with 17 bases separating them. The CDR3 length is 15 residues.